The clone carrying this T cell receptor (beta chain) was observed a handful of times. Its target is unknown. Each cDNA held unique molecular identifiers, and template switching gave it a universal primer site. One entry per CDR3 protein, called by TCRdb with MiXCR from the 5' RACE reads. The profile shows 450,000 to 600,000 distinct CDR3 sequences, more than 20% of them singletons. The data were obtained in a study of identical twins. General study points: Within cord blood, abundant beta clonotypes carried fewer insertions, but memory repertoires showed no such trend.

V trimming: 4 bases; J trimming: 5 bases; junction bases outside the gene matches: 9. The CDR3 is 15 residues long. Germline V gene lookup returns CDR1 MDHEN and CDR2 SYDVKM. These data are also associated with another study on yellow fever vaccine responses in identical twins.

The source material was CD4+ T cells sorted from blood. The chain employs TRBV28 and TRBJ2-5; 8 bases line up with TRBD2. The clonotype comes from a woman aged 18 to 35 in good health. CDR3 sequence: CASSSKRESRETQYF. As DNA, the CDR3 is TGTGCCAGCAGTTCGAAGCGGGAGAGCCGGGAGACCCAGTACTTC.